This TCR beta chain was identified in a study of monozygotic twins with cystic fibrosis (dated by TCRdb to 2020 to 2023). For context, the study as a whole: Around 2.8 micrograms of fragmented DNA went through around 14 PCR cycles to produce barcoded libraries. To gauge how much genetics shapes V and J gene usage, the researchers compared TCR beta repertoires both within and across 16 monozygotic twin pairs who have cystic fibrosis. The cohort included ten female and six male twin pairs, mostly children and adolescents, aged roughly 2.0 to 36.4 years with a median of about 9 years. On the day of blood sampling, twins were ranked among around 1,000 cohort participants for weight-for-height and for FEVPerc (FEV1 disease centile). Data for three of the twin pairs had been reported previously in another context. Summary of the overall study and its limitations: Simpson clonality was found to be generally low (median roughly 0.0092), suggesting a naive-dominated repertoire, although higher clonality was observed in the most severely affected patients. No association turned up between shared CDR3 numbers and age, concordance or disease severity, and the cohort was small. The greatest similarity to the co-twin was observed for V gene usage in 13 of 16 pairs and for J usage in 8 of 16 pairs, which suggested genetic constraints. Significantly higher nucleotide-identical clonotype sharing was observed within monozygotic CF twin pairs than between unrelated CF individuals (P = 0.000026, Mann-Whitney).

Following the manufacturer's instructions, the researchers used the immunoSEQ immune profiling system to amplify TCR beta CDR3 regions via multiplex PCR. Sequencing was performed on an Illumina NextSeq system. The authors processed their data as follows. Sequence data were processed on the immunoSEQ Analyzer platform, and clonality was computed as the square root of Simpson's index of productive rearrangements. Similarity in V and J usage was measured by Jensen-Shannon distance, and OLGA was used to compute CDR3 generation probabilities. Shared CDR3 sequences were searched in the immuneACCESS database (August 2020) and in VDJdb (December 2020). TCRdb carries this immuneACCESS record with in-frame sequences only. Its versions omit some clonotypes, under half of them owing to an unresolved V gene in the studies checked, with the rest unexplained. V and J calls and clone size come straight from that table; D and trimming were deduced from the DNA. The sample table shows 13,000 to 15,000 clones, and 80% to 90% are seen once. The leading ten clones occupy more than 1% of the sample.

Reading the germline V gene (reference sequence) gives CDR1 SGHNT and CDR2 YYREEE. The CDR3, from cysteine to phenylalanine, totals 16 residues. The CDR3 DNA has 48 bases and is translated from base 1. The germline ends are 14 bases apart after V is trimmed by 0 bases and J by 1 base. With regard to this clone: The antigen it recognizes is unknown. No base qualities exist here, and no much larger clone lies one base off it.

The twin pairs came from the European Cystic Fibrosis Twin and Sibling Study Cohort, a cohort that recruited patients from over a hundred CF clinics across 14 European countries. Both zygosity and CFTR genotype were checked in-house, and zygosity was tested with multiplex PCR across nine short tandem repeat loci. Each twin gave a peripheral blood sample, and clinical parameters were documented on that same day of blood sampling. Phenol/chloroform extraction was used to isolate genomic DNA from peripheral blood cells, and the DNA was then kept in TE buffer at 4 degrees C. The receptor was isolated from a boy younger than 18 with cystic fibrosis. The chain is assembled from TRBV5-4 and TRBJ2-7, with TRBD1 tentatively as D gene (5 bases match). Material for sequencing was blood. The DNA sequence reads TGTGCCAGCAGCTTGGGGGGTCAGGGTGGGTCCTACGAGCAGTACTTC. Protein translation: CASSLGGQGGSYEQYF.